The subject of this entry is one T cell receptor beta chain. Its antigen remains unknown. These data come from a study of OX40 agonist ivuxolimab in advanced cancers. The CDR3 runs to 13 residues. Germline lookup yields CDR1 GTSNPN and CDR2 SVGIG (reference sequence). After removal of 5 bases from V and 5 bases from J, the junction contained 7 bases not matched to a gene. A history of autoimmune disease or systemic immunosuppression excluded patients. Blood sampling took place at baseline, cycle 4 day 1, and cycle 7 day 1. Overall study findings and caveats: The mean number of expanded clones was higher in CD8+ T cells than in CD4+. Individuals who were partial responders at 0.1-3.0 mg/kg had clonal expansion that ranked among the lowest.

Assay used: immunoSEQ multiplex PCR; TCRdb lists only in-frame clones, some missing. The sample records tens of thousands of clones, nearly 85% being singletons. This receptor was identified in an adult with an advanced solid tumor such as melanoma, head and neck, liver or kidney cancer. The sequencing used CD4+ or CD8+ T cells sorted from blood, collected in a trial of the OX40 agonist ivuxolimab. J is TRBJ2-5 and V is TRBV30; TRBD1 matches 8 bases. The CDR3 spells CAWATGVQETQYF. The CDR3 DNA reads TGTGCCTGGGCGACAGGGGTTCAGGAGACCCAGTACTTC.